Sequencing of this TCR beta chain was carried out in a study of blood T cell repertoires in COVID-19. Overall study: Spain, Italy and the United States supplied samples that represented acute and convalescent COVID-19. PBMCs, B-cell-depleted T cells, or T cells provided the cDNA or gDNA that made up the material.

This clone occurred a few times. Methods used by the authors: By means of reference gene primer amplification, nucleated cell counts were estimated. Sequencing used immunoSEQ multiplex PCR; TCRdb keeps in-frame clones, though not all of them. V, J and clone size were drawn from that table, and D and trimming were deduced from the DNA. Found here are some 93,000 clones, approximately 80% of them singletons; the top ten hold over 9.5%. This CDR3 has 14 residues. CDR1 SGHNT and CDR2 YYREEE come from the germline V gene (reference sequence). V gave up 5 bases and J gave up 4 bases; unmatched junction bases: 8.

The sequence was obtained from a man between 65 and 79 years old with acute or convalescent COVID-19. This chain links TRBV5-4 with TRBJ1-2; 7 nucleotides agree with TRBD1. Sequences were obtained from peripheral blood. CDR3 sequence reads: CASSRENRGYGYTF. In nucleotides, the CDR3 is TGTGCCAGCAGTAGGGAGAACAGGGGCTATGGCTACACCTTC.